This T cell receptor beta chain is drawn from a study of cytomegalovirus exposure and HLA in healthy donors. Germline V gene data show CDR1 as LGHNA and CDR2 as YSLEER. Trimming took 0 bases from V and 10 from J; bases not matched to a gene: 6. The length of the CDR3 is 15 residues. 13 Jbeta primers and 60 Vbeta primers were used for the PCR. Some clones are missing from TCRdb's copy, which holds only in-frame ones; the method was immunoSEQ multiplex PCR. The sample lists about 110,000 clones, about 76% seen once, with approximately 8.4% in the top ten. This TCR derives from a man aged 35 to 55 in good health and CMV-seronegative. The chain combines TRBV4-3 with TRBJ1-6; 7 bases fit TRBD1. The sequencing sample was made of PBMCs. The CDR3 is CASSQEGTDTSPLHF. DNA of the CDR3: TGCGCCAGCAGCCAAGAAGGGACAGACACCTCACCCCTCCACTTT.